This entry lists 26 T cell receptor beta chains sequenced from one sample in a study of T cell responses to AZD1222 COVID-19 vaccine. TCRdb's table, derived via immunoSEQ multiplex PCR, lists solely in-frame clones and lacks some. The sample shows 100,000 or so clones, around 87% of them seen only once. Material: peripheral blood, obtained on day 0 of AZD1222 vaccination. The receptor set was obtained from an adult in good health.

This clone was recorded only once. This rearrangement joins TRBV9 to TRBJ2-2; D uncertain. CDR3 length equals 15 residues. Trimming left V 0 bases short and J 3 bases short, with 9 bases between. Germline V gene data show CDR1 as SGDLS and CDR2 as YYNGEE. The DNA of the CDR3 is TGTGCCAGCAGCGTAGCCAGGTCCTACACCGGGGAGCTGTTTTTT. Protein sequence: CASSVARSYTGELFF. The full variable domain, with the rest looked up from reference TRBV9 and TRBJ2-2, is DSGVTQTPKHLITATGQRVTLRCSPRSGDLSVYWYQQSLDQGLQFLIQYYNGEERAKGNILERFSAQQFPDLHSELNLSSLELGDSALYFCASSVARSYTGELFFGEGSRLTVL.

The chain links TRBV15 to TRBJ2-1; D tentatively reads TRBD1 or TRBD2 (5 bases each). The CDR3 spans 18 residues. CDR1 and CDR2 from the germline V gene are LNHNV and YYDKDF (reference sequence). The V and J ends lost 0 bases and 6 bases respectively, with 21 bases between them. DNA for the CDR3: TGTGCCACCAGCAGAGATTCCCCCCGGGGCCTCCTATCCAATGAGCAGTTCTTC. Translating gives CATSRDSPRGLLSNEQFF.

CDR3 DNA: TGTGCCAGTAGGCCATCGGGGACAGGGTACTACGAGCAGTACTTC. Amino acid sequence: CASRPSGTGYYEQYF. This chain connects TRBV19 to TRBJ2-7; 9 positions agree with TRBD1. V shed 6 bases and J 3 bases; nucleotides not matched to a gene: 9. This CDR3 contains 15 residues. Germline CDR1 is LNHDA and CDR2 is SQIVND (reference sequence).

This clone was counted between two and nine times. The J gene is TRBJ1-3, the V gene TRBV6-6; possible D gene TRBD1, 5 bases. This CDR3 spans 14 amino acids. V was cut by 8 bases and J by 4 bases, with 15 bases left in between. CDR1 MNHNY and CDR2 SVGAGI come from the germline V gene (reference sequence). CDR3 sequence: CASFRGPPGNTIYF. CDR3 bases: TGTGCCAGCTTCCGGGGCCCCCCCGGAAACACCATATATTTT.

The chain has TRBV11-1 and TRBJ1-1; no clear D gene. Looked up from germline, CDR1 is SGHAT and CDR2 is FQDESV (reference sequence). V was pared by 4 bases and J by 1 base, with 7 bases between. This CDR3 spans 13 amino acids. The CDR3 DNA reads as TGTGCCAGCAGCTCCCAGGAGAACACTGAAGCTTTCTTT. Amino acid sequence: CASSSQENTEAFF.

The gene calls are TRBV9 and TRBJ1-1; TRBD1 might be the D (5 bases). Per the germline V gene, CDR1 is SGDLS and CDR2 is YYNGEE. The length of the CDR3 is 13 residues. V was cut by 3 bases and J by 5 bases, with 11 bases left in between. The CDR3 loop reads CASSEAGWTEAFF. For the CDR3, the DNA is TGTGCCAGCAGCGAGGCAGGGTGGACTGAAGCTTTCTTT.

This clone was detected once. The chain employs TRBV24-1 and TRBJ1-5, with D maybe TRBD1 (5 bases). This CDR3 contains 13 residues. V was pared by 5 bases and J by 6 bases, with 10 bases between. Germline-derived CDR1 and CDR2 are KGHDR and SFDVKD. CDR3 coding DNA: TGTGCCACCAGTGGAACAGGATTTCAGCCCCAGCATTTT. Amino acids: CATSGTGFQPQHF.

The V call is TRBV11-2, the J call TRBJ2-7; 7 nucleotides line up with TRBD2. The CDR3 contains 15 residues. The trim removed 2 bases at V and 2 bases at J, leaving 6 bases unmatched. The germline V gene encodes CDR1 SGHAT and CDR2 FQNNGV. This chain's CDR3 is CASSLSQRGPYEQYF. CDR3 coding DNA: TGTGCCAGCAGCTTATCCCAGCGGGGACCCTACGAGCAGTACTTC. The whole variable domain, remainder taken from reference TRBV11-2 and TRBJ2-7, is EAGVAQSPRYKIIEKRQSVAFWCNPISGHATLYWYQQILGQGPKLLIQFQNNGVVDDSQLPKDRFSAERLKGVDSTLKIQPAKLEDSAVYLCASSLSQRGPYEQYFGPGTRLTVT.

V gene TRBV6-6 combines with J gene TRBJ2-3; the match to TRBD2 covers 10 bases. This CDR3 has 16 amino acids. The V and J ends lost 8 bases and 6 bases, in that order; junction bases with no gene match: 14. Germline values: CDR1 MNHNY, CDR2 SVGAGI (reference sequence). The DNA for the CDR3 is TGTGCCAGCCGCAAACCCCTAGCGGGAGCATTGGATACGCAGTATTTT. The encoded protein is CASRKPLAGALDTQYF.

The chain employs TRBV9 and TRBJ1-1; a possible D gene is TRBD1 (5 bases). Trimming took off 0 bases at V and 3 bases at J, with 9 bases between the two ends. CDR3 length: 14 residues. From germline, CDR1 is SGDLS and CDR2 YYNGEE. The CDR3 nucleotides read TGTGCCAGCAGCGTAGTGGGGGAGTACACTGAAGCTTTCTTT. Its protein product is CASSVVGEYTEAFF.

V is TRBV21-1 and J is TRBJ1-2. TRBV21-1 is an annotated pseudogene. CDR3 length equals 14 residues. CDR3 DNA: TGTGCCAGCAGCAAAGCCGGGGGCGGCTATGGCTACACCTTC. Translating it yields CASSKAGGGYGYTF.

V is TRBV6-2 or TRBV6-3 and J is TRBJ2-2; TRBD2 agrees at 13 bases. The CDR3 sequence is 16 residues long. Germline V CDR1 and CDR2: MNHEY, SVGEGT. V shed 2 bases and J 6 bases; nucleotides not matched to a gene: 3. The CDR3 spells CASSYVGLAGAGELFF. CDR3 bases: TGTGCCAGCAGTTACGTCGGACTAGCGGGAGCCGGGGAGCTGTTTTTT.

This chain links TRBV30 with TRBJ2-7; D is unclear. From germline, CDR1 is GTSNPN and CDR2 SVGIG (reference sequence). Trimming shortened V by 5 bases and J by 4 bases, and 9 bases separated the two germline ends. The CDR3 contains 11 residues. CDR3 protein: CAWGRLYEQYF. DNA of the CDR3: TGTGCCTGGGGTAGACTTTACGAGCAGTACTTC. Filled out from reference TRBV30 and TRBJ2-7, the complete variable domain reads SQTIHQWPATLVQPVGSPLSLECTVEGTSNPNLYWYRQAAGRGLQLLFYSVGIGQISSEVPQNLSASRPQDRQFILSSKKLLLSDSGFYLCAWGRLYEQYFGPGTRLTVT.

The CDR3 nucleotides read TGCAGCGTTTCGGGGGGGCGCAAGGACACTGAAGCTTTCTTT. Protein: CSVSGGRKDTEAFF. V is TRBV29-1 and J is TRBJ1-1; D may be TRBD1 (6 bases). This CDR3 contains 14 residues. V lost 5 bases to trimming and J lost 3 bases, with 16 bases between them. The germline CDR1 and CDR2 sequences are SQVTM and ANQGSEA.

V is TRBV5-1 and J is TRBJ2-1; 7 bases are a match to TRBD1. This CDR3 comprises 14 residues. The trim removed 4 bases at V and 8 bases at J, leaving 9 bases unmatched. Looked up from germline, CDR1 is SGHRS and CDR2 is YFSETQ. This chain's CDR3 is CASSPARQGDEQFF. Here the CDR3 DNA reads TGCGCCAGCAGCCCTGCCCGCCAGGGGGATGAGCAGTTCTTC.

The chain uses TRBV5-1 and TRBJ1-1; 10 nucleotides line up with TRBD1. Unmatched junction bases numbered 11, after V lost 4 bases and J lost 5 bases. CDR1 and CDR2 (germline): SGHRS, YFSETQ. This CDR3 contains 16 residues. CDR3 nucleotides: TGCGCCAGCAGCATAAGCTCCGGGACAGGGGTGACTGAAGCTTTCTTT. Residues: CASSISSGTGVTEAFF.

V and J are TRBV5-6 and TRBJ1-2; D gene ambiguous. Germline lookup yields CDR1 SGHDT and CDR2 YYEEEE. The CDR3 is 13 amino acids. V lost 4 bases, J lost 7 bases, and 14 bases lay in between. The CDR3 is CASSGVGYGGYTF. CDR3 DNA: TGTGCCAGCAGCGGGGTGGGATATGGTGGCTACACCTTC.

This chain's CDR3 is CASRGGVSLEQYF. In nucleotides, the CDR3 is TGCGCCAGCAGGGGCGGGGTGTCTCTCGAGCAGTACTTC. The rearrangement links TRBV5-1 to TRBJ2-7; weak D call: TRBD2 (6 bases). This CDR3 is 13 amino acids long. Trimming removed 5 bases from V and 6 bases from J, with 15 bases in between. Germline values: CDR1 SGHRS, CDR2 YFSETQ.

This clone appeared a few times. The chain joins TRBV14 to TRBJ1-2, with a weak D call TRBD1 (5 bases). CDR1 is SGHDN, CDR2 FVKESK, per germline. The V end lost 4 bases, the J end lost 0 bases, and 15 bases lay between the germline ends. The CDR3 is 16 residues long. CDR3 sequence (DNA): TGTGCCAGCAGCCCTACCACAGGATTAGCTAACTATGGCTACACCTTC. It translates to CASSPTTGLANYGYTF.

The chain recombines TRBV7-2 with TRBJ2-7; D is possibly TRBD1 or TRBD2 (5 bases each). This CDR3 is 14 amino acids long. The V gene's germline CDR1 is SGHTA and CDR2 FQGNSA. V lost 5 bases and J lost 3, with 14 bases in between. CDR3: CASSTGTGFYEQYF. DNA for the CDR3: TGTGCCAGCAGCACCGGGACGGGGTTCTACGAGCAGTACTTC.

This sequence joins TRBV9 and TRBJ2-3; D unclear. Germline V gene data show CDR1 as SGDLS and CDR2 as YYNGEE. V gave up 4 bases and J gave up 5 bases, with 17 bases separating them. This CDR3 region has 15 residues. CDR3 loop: CASSRRVTEEDTQYF. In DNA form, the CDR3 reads TGTGCCAGCAGCCGTCGCGTGACTGAAGAAGATACGCAGTATTTT.

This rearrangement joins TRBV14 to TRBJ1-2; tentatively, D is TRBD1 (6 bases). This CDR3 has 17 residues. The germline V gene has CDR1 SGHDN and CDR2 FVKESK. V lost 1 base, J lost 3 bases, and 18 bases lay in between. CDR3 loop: CASSQGVGGANYYGYTF. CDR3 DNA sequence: TGTGCCAGCAGCCAAGGCGTTGGGGGGGCTAACTACTATGGCTACACCTTC.

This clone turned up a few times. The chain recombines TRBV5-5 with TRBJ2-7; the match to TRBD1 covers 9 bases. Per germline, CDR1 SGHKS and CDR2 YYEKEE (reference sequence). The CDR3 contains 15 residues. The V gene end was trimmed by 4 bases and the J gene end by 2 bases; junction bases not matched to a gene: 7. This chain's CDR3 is CASSTPRDRAYEQYF. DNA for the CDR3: TGTGCCAGCAGCACCCCCCGGGACAGGGCCTACGAGCAGTACTTC.

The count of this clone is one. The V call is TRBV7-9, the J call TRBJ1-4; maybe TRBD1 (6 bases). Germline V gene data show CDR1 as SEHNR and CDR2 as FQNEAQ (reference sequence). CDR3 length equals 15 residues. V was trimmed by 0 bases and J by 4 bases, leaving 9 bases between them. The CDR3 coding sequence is TGTGCCAGCAGCTTAGCCACACAGGGTAATGAAAAACTGTTTTTT. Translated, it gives CASSLATQGNEKLFF.

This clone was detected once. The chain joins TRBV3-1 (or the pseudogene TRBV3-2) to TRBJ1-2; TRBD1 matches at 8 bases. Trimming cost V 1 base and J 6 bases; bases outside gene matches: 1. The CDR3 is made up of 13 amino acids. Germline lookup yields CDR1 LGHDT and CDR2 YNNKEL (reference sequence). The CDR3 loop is CASSQGTGNGYTF. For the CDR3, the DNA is TGTGCCAGCAGCCAAGGGACAGGGAATGGCTACACCTTC.

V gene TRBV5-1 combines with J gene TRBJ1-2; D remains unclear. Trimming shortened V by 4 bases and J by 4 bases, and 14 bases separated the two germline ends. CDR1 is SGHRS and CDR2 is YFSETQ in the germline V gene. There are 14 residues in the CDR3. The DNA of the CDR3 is TGCGCCAGCAGCCCGGACGGCTTGAGCTATGGCTACACCTTC. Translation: CASSPDGLSYGYTF.